The source of this T cell receptor beta chain is a study of cytomegalovirus exposure and HLA in healthy donors. Study-wide results and limits: Excluded were some V segments that proved indistinguishable, including TRBV6-2 and TRBV6-3.

Turning to this clone: Its target is unknown.

In germline, CDR1 is MRHNA, CDR2 SNTAGT. With 2 bases clipped from V and 6 bases from J, the junction kept 6 bases outside the gene matches. The length of the CDR3 is 15 residues. The PCR used 60 Vbeta and 13 Jbeta primers. TCRdb's copy holds only in-frame clones and misses some; the assay was immunoSEQ multiplex PCR. The sample yields some 130,000 clones, of which the top ten take up 1.5% to 2%. This receptor was taken from a woman between 35 and 50 years old in good health and CMV-seropositive. Sample: PBMCs. This chain uses TRBV6-4 with TRBJ2-1, with TRBD2 matching 8 bases. The CDR3 spells CASSDRAGDGNEQFF. The CDR3 DNA reads as TGTGCCAGCAGTGACCGAGCGGGAGACGGCAATGAGCAGTTCTTC.